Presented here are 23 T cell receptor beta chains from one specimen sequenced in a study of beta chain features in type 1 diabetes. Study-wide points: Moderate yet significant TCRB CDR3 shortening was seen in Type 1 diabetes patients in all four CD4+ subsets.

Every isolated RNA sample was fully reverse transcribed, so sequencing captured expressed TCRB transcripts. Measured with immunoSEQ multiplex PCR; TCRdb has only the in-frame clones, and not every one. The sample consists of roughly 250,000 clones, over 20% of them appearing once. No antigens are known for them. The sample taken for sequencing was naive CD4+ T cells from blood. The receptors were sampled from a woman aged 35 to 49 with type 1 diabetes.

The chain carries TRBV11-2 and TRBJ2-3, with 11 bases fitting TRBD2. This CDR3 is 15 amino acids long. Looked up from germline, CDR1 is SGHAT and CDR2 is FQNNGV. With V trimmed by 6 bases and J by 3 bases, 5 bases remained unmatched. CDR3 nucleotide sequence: TGTGCCAGCAGACCACTAGCGGGAGTAACAGATACGCAGTATTTT. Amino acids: CASRPLAGVTDTQYF.

Written as DNA, the CDR3 is TGTGCCAGCAGTTGGGGTTCACAGGGAATTTTTGAGCAGTTCTTC. Translating gives CASSWGSQGIFEQFF. The chain is built from TRBV6-5 and TRBJ2-1, with D possibly TRBD1 on 6 matching bases. From germline, CDR1 is MNHEY and CDR2 SVGAGI. The germline V and J ends were trimmed by 4 bases and 9 bases, with 19 bases remaining between them. The CDR3 consists of 15 residues.

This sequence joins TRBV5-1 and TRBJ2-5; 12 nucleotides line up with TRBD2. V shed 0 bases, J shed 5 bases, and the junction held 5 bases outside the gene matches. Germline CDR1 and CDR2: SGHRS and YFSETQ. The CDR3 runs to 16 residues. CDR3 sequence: CASSLAPTSGSETQYF. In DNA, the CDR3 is TGCGCCAGCAGCTTGGCCCCGACTAGCGGGAGTGAGACCCAGTACTTC. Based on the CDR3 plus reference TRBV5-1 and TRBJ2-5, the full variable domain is KAGVTQTPRYLIKTRGQQVTLSCSPISGHRSVSWYQQTPGQGLQFLFEYFSETQRNKGNFPGRFSGRQFSNSRSEMNVSTLELGDSALYLCASSLAPTSGSETQYFGPGTRLLVL.

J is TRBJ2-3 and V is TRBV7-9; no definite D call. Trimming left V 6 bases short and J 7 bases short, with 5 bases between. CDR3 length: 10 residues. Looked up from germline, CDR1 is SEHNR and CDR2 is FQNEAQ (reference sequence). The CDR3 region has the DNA TGTGCCAGCAGTACAAATACGCAGTATTTT. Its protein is CASSTNTQYF. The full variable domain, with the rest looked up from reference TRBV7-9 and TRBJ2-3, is DTGVSQNPRHKITKRGQNVTFRCDPISEHNRLYWYRQTLGQGPEFLTYFQNEAQLEKSRLLSDRFSAERPKGSFSTLEIQRTEQGDSAMYLCASSTNTQYFGPGTRLTVL.

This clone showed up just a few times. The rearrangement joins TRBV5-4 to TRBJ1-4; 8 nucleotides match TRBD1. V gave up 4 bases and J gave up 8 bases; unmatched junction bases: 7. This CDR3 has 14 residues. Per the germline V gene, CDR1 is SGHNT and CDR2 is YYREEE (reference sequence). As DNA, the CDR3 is TGTGCCAGCAGCCTAACAGGGGGACAGGAAAAACTGTTTTTT. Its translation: CASSLTGGQEKLFF.

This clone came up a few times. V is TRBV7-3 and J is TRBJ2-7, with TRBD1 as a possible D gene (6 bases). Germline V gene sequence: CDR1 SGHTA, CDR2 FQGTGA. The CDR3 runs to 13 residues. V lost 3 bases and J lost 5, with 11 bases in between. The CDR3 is CASSFQGFDEQYF. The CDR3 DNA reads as TGTGCCAGCAGCTTTCAGGGGTTCGACGAGCAGTACTTC.

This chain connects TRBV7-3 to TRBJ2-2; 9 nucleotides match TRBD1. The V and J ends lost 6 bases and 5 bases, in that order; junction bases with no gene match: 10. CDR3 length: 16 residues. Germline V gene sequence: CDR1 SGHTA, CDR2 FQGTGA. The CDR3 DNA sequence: TGTGCCAGCAGTCCATCCGGGACAGGGACTACCGGGGAGCTGTTTTTT. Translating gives CASSPSGTGTTGELFF.

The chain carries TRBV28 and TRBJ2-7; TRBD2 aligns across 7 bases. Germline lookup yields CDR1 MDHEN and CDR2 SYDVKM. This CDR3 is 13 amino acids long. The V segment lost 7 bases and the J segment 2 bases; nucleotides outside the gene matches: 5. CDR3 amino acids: CASTVAGAYEQYF. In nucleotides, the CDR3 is TGTGCCAGCACGGTAGCGGGTGCCTACGAGCAGTACTTC.

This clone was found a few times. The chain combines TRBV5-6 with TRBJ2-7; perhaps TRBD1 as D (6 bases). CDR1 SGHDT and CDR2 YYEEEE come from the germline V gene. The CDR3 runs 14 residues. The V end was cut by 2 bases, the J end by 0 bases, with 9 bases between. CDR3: CASSFRTASYEQYF. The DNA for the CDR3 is TGTGCCAGCAGCTTCAGGACAGCCTCCTACGAGCAGTACTTC.

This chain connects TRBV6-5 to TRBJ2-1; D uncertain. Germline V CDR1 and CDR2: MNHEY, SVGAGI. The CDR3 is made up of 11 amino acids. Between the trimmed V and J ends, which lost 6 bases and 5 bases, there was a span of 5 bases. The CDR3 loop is CASRLNNEQFF. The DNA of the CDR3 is TGTGCCAGCAGACTGAACAATGAGCAGTTCTTC.

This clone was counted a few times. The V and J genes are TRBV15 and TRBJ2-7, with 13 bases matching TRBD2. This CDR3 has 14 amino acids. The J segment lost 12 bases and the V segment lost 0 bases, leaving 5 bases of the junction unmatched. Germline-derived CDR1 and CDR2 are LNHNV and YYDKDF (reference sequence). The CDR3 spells CATSREGGLAGPYF. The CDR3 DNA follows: TGTGCCACCAGCAGAGAGGGGGGACTAGCGGGGCCGTACTTC.

This CDR3 reads CAWSGPSASTDTQYF. The CDR3 DNA follows: TGTGCCTGGAGTGGCCCTAGCGCAAGCACAGATACGCAGTATTTT. V usage is TRBV30 and J usage is TRBJ2-3; possibly TRBD2 for D (6 bases). V was clipped by 1 base and J by 0 bases, with 11 bases between them. Per the germline V gene, CDR1 is GTSNPN and CDR2 is SVGIG (reference sequence). This CDR3 is 15 amino acids long.

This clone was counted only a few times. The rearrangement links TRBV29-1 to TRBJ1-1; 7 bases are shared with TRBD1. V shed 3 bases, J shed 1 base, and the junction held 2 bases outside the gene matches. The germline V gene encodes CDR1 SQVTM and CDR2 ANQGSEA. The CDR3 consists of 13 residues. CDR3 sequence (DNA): TGCAGCGTTGAGGGACAGCCGAACACTGAAGCTTTCTTT. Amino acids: CSVEGQPNTEAFF. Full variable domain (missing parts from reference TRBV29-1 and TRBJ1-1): SAVISQKPSRDICQRGTSLTIQCQVDSQVTMMFWYRQQPGQSLTLIATANQGSEATYESGFVIDKFPISRPNLTFSTLTVSNMSPEDSSIYLCSVEGQPNTEAFFGQGTRLTVV.

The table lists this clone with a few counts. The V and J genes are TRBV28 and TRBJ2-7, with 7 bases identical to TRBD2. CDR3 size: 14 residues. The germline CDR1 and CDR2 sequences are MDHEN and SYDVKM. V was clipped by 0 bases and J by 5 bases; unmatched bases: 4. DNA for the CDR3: TGTGCCAGCAGTTTATGGGGGGGGATCCACGAGCAGTACTTC. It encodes CASSLWGGIHEQYF.

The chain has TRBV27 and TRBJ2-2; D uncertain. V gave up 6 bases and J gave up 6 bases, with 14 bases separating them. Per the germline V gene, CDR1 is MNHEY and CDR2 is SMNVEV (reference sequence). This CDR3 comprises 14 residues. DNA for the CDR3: TGTGCCAGCAGCTCCCTACGGGTACCCGGGGAGCTGTTTTTT. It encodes CASSSLRVPGELFF.

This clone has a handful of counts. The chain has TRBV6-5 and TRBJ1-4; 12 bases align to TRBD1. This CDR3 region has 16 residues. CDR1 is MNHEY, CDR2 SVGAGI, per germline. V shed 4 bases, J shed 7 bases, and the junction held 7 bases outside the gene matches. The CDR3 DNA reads TGTGCCAGCAGTTTAAGAAGGGGACAGGGGGCTGAAAAACTGTTTTTT. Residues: CASSLRRGQGAEKLFF.

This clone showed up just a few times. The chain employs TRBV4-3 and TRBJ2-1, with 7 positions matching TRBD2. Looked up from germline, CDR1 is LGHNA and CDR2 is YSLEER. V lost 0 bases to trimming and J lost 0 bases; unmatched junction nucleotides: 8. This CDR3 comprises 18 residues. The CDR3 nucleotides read TGCGCCAGCAGCCAAGAAGTCGGAGCGGGGAGCTCCTACAATGAGCAGTTCTTC. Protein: CASSQEVGAGSSYNEQFF.

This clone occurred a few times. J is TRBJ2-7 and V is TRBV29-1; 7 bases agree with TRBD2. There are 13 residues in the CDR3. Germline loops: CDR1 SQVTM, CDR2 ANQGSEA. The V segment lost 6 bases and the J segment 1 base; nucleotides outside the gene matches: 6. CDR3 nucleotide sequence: TGCAGCGTGCAACGACTAGCTTCCTACGAGCAGTACTTC. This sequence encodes CSVQRLASYEQYF.

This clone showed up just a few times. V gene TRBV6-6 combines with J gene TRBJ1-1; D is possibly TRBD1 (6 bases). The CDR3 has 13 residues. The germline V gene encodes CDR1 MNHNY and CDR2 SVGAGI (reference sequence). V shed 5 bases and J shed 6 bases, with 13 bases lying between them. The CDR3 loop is CASSRTEVPEAFF. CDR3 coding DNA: TGTGCCAGCAGTCGGACAGAGGTACCTGAAGCTTTCTTT.

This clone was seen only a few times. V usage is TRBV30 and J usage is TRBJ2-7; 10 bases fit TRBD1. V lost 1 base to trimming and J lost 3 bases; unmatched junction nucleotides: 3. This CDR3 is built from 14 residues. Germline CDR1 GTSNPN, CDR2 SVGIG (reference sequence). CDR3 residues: CAWSGDRGIYEQYF. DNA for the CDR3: TGTGCCTGGAGTGGGGACAGGGGAATCTACGAGCAGTACTTC.

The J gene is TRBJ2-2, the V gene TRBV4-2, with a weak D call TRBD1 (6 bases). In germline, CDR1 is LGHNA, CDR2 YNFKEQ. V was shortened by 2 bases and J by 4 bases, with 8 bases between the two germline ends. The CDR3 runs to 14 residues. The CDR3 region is CASSQPDSTGELFF. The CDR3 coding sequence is TGTGCCAGCAGCCAACCGGACAGCACCGGGGAGCTGTTTTTT.

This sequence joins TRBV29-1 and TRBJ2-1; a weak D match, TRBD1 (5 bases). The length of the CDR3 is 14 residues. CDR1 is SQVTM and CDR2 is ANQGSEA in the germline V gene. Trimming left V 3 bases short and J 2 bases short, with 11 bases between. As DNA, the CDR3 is TGCAGCGTTGACGCCAGGGAAACCTACAATGAGCAGTTCTTC. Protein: CSVDARETYNEQFF.

CDR3 sequence (DNA): TGTGCCATCAGTGAGTTCCGGGACACCTCCTACGAGCAGTACTTC. Amino acids: CAISEFRDTSYEQYF. The chain employs TRBV10-3 and TRBJ2-7; possible D gene TRBD1, 6 bases. There are 15 residues in the CDR3. Germline V gives CDR1 ENHRY, CDR2 SYGVKD. Trimming took 1 base from V and 0 from J, leaving 10 bases between them.